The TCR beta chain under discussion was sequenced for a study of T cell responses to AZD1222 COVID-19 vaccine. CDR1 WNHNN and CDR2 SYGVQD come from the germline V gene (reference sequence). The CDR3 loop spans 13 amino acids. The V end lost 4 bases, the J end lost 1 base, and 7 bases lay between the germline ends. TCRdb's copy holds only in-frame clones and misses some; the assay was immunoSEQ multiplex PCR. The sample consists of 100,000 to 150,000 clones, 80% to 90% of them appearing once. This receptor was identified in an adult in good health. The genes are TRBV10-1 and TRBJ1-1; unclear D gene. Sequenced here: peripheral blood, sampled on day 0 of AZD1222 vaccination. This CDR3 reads CASSAQWNTEAFF. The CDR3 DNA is TGCGCCAGCAGTGCGCAGTGGAACACTGAAGCTTTCTTT.